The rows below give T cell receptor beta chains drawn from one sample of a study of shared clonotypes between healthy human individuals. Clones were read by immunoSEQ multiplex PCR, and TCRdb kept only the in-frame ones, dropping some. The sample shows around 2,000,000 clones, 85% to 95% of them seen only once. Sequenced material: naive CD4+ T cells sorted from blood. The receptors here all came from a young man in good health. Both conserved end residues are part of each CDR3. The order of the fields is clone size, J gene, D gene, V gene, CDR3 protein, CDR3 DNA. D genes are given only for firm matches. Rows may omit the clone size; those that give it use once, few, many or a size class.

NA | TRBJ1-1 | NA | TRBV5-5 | CASSFDSGLAFF | TGTGCCAGCAGCTTTGATAGTGGCCTTGCTTTCTTT
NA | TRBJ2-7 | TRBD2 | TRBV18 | CASSIGTSGSQPYEQYF | TGTGCCAGCTCGATCGGGACTAGCGGGAGTCAGCCTTACGAGCAGTACTTC
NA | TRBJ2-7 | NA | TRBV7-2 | CASSSFFLDEQYF | TGTGCCAGCAGCTCCTTCTTCCTGGACGAGCAGTACTTC
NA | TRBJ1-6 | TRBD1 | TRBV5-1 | CASSLGQGDSPLHF | TGCGCCAGCAGCTTGGGTCAGGGGGATTCACCCCTCCACTTT
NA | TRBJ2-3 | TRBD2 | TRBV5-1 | CASTRGSSGPVDTQYF | TGCGCCAGCACCCGCGGTAGTAGCGGGCCTGTCGATACGCAGTATTTT
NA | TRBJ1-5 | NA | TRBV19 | CASSIARGQPQHF | TGTGCCAGTAGTATAGCCAGGGGCCAGCCCCAGCATTTT
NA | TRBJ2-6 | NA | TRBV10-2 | CASSNFGANVLTF | TGCGCCAGCAGTAACTTTGGGGCCAACGTCCTGACTTTC
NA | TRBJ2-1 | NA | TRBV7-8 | CASSPRTSQYNEQFF | TGTGCCAGCAGCCCCCGGACAAGCCAATACAATGAGCAGTTCTTC
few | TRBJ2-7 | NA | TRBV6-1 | CASVGPGSYEQYF | TGTGCCAGCGTGGGGCCAGGCTCCTACGAGCAGTACTTC
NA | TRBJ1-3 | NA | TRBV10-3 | CAISEGLPGNTIYF | TGTGCCATCAGTGAGGGACTTCCCGGAAACACCATATATTTT
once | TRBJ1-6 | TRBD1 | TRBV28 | CASRGEGAPNSPLHF | TGTGCCAGCAGGGGGGAGGGGGCGCCTAATTCACCCCTCCACTTT
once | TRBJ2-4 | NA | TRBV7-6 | CASSATGPDALAKNIQYF | TGTGCCAGCAGCGCGACAGGACCGGATGCCCTAGCCAAAAACATTCAGTACTTC
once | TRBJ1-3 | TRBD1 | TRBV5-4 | CASSRTGNSGNTIYF | TGTGCCAGCAGCCGGACAGGAAACTCTGGAAACACCATATATTTT
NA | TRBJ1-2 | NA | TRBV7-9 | CASSLGGSEANYGYTF | TGTGCCAGCAGCCTCGGGGGCAGCGAGGCTAACTATGGCTACACCTTC
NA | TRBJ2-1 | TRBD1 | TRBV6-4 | CASSDYRTGRNEQFF | TGTGCCAGCAGTGACTATAGGACAGGGCGCAATGAGCAGTTCTTC
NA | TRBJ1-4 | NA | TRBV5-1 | CASSPRTPRAGEKLFF | TGCGCCAGCAGCCCCCGGACGCCCAGGGCAGGGGAAAAACTGTTTTTT
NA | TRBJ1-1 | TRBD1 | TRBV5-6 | CASSATGANTEAFF | TGTGCCAGCAGCGCCACAGGGGCGAACACTGAAGCTTTCTTT
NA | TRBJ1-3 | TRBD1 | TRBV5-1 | CASSLSLQGATGNTIYF | TGCGCCAGCAGCTTGAGTCTACAGGGGGCGACAGGAAACACCATATATTTT
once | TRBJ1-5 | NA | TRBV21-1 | CASALGGLNQPQHF | TGTGCCAGCGCACTCGGGGGCCTCAATCAGCCCCAGCATTTT
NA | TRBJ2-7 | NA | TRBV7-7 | CASSLSVGRSNEQYF | TGTGCTAGCAGCTTATCCGTCGGGCGGTCTAACGAGCAGTACTTC
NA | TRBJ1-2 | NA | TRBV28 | CASSFPSDGYTF | TGTGCCAGCAGTTTCCCATCTGATGGCTACACCTTC
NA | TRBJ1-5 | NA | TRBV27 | CASSSNGEYSNQPQHF | TGTGCCAGCAGTAGTAATGGCGAGTATAGCAATCAGCCCCAGCATTTT
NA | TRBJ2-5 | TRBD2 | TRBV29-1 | CSVARGSGGETQYF | TGCAGCGTGGCCCGGGGTAGCGGGGGAGAGACCCAGTACTTC
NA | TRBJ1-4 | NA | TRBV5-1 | CASSLPGGVNEKLFF | TGCGCCAGCAGCCTACCGGGAGGGGTTAATGAAAAACTGTTTTTT
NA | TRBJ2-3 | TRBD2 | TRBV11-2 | CASSFRLAGGSTDTQYF | TGTGCCAGCAGCTTCCGACTAGCGGGGGGGAGCACAGATACGCAGTATTTT
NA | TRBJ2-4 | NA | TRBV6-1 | CASTGKQGNIQYF | TGTGCCAGCACCGGAAAACAGGGAAACATTCAGTACTTC
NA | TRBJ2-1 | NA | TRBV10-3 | CATSGDFADNEQFF | TGTGCCACCTCGGGGGATTTCGCCGACAATGAGCAGTTCTTC
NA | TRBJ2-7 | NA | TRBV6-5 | CASSYIGQYYYEQYF | TGTGCCAGCAGTTACATCGGACAGTATTATTACGAGCAGTACTTC
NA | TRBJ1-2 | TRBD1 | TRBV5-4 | CASSDRDRGFPNYGYTF | TGTGCCAGCAGCGACCGGGACAGGGGCTTTCCTAACTATGGCTACACCTTC
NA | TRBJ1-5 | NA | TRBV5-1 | CASSLAANQPQHF | TGCGCCAGCAGCTTGGCTGCTAATCAGCCCCAGCATTTT
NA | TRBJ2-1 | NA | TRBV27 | CASSPSVTGSSYNEQFF | TGTGCCAGCAGTCCCTCCGTGACAGGCAGCTCCTACAATGAGCAGTTCTTC
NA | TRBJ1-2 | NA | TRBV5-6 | CASSSGHTTSNYGYTF | TGTGCCAGCAGCTCGGGACATACCACATCTAACTATGGCTACACCTTC
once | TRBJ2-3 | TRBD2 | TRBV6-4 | CASSVTSGGTVTQYF | TGTGCCAGCAGTGTGACTAGCGGGGGGACAGTTACGCAGTATTTT
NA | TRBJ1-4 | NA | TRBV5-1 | CASTRDLNEKLFF | TGCGCCAGCACCCGGGACCTAAATGAAAAACTGTTTTTT
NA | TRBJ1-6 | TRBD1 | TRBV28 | CASSPGDSYNSPLHF | TGTGCCAGCAGTCCTGGGGACAGCTATAATTCACCCCTCCACTTT
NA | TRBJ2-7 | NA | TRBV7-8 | CASSLVGYGSSYEQYF | TGTGCCAGCAGCTTAGTCGGCTACGGGAGCTCCTACGAGCAGTACTTC
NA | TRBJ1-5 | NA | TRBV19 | CASSLIGQPQHF | TGTGCCAGTAGTCTTATCGGGCAGCCCCAGCATTTT
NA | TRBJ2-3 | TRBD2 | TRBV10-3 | CATAPGLAISTDTQYF | TGTGCCACCGCCCCCGGACTAGCGATTTCCACAGATACGCAGTATTTT
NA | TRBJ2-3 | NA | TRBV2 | CASSPRYSGSTDTQYF | TGTGCCAGCAGTCCCCGGTACAGCGGGAGCACAGATACGCAGTATTTT